This T cell receptor beta chain was captured in a study of blood T cell repertoires in COVID-19 (dated by TCRdb to 2018 to 2020). In terms of the full investigation: Samples covering the acute and convalescent phases of COVID-19 were provided by collaborators in the United States, Italy and Spain. Sample metadata almost always included a de-identified subject ID, COVID-19 status, age in years and sex. Deeply sampled blood TCRbeta repertoires from subjects exposed to, actively infected with, or recovered from COVID-19 were included in the dataset. Samples came from the ongoing ImmuneRACE study (first 160 participants) plus 1,254 subjects from 6 global collaborators. The material from the prospective study consisted of cDNA or gDNA derived from T cells, B-cell-depleted T cells, or PBMCs. The repertoires were released in a freely available public database meant as a resource for research on the immune response to SARS-CoV-2. Where available, HLA class I and class II types were taken from metadata supplied by the sample provider and were not determined by assay-based typing.

As concerns this clone: Its cognate antigen has yet to be identified. The record has no base qualities; no much larger clone is one base away.

Collaborating institutions collected whole blood in K2EDTA tubes following their own protocols. Collaborator samples were shipped for TCRbeta analysis as frozen whole blood, isolated PBMCs, or DNA extracted from either sample type. V sheds 3 bases and J sheds 1 base, leaving 10 bases between their ends. The CDR3 spans 14 residues, from the cysteine through the phenylalanine. Only the CDR3 region is kept as DNA, spanning 42 bases read in frame from base 1. CDR1 and CDR2 were assigned from the germline V gene as SGDLS and YYNGEE. Overall study results and their limits: The amount of clinical and demographic metadata varied by source and participant and was provided uncurated.

TCRbeta CDR3 regions were amplified from genomic DNA using the immunoSEQ Assay, a bias-controlled multiplex PCR. Regarding the original processing steps: Within the assay, amplification of reference gene primers was used to estimate how many nucleated cells each sample contained. To quantify the absolute abundance of each unique TCRbeta CDR3 rearrangement, sequence reads were collapsed and filtered. For each sample, productive Simpson clonality was calculated as the square root of Simpson's diversity index across productive rearrangements. TCRdb mirrors the immuneACCESS table, restricted to in-frame sequences. Some clones are absent from its copies; in checked studies, under half trace to an unresolved V gene, and the reason for the others is unknown. Clone size and V and J calls were adopted from that table, with D and trimming inferred from the DNA. The sample includes around 20,000 clones, with 85% to 95% observed a single time. The ten biggest clones cover over 3.5% of the sample.

Material: peripheral blood. The TCR originated in a woman aged 50 to 65 with active COVID-19. The chain is assembled from TRBV9 and TRBJ1-2; a tentative D match to TRBD1 spans 5 bases. The DNA sequence is given as TGTGCCAGCAGCGCGGACACCCTTAACTATGGCTACACCTTC. Its protein reads: CASSADTLNYGYTF.